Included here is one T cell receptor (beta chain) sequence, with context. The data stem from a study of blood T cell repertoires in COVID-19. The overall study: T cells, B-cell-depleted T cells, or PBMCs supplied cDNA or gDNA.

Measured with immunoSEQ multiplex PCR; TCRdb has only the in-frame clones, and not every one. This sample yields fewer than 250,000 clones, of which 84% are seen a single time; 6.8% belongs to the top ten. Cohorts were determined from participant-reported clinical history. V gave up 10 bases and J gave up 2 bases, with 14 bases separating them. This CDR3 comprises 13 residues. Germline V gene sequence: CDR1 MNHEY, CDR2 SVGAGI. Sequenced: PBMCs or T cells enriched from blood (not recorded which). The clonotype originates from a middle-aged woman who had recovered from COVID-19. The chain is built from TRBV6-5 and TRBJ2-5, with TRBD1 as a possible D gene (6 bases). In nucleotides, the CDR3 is TGTGCCAACCTTGACAGGCCACAAGAGACCCAGTACTTC. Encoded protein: CANLDRPQETQYF.